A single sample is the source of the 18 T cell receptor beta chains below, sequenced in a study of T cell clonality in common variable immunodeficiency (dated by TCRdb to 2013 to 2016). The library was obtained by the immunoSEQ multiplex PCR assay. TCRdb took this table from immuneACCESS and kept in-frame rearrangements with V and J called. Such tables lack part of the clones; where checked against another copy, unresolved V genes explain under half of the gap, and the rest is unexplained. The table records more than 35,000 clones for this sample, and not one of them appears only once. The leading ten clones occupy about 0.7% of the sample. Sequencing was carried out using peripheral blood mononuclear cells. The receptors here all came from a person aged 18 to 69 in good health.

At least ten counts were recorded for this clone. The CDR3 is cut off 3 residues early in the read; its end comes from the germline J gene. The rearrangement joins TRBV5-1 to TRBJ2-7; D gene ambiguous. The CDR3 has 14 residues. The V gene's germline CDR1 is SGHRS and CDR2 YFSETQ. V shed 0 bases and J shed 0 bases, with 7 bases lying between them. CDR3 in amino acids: CASSLARSSYEQYF. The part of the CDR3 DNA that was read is TGCGCCAGCAGCTTGGCCAGGAGCTCCTACGAG.

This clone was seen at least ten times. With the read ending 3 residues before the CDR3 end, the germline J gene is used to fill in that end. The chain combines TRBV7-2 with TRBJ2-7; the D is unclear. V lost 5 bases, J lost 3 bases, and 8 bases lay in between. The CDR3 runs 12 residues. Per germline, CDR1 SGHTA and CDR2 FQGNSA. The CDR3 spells CASSANLYEQYF. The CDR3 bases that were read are TGTGCCAGCAGCGCGAATCTCTACGAG. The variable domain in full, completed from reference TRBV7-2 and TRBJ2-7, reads GAGVSQSPSNKVTEKGKDVELRCDPISGHTALYWYRQSLGQGLEFLIYFQGNSAPDKSGLPSDRFSAERTGGSVSTLTIQRTQQEDSAVYLCASSANLYEQYFGPGTRLTVT.

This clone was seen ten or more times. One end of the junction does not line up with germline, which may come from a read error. The CDR3 reads CASSEARGLSFEQYF. CDR3 DNA, as far as it was read: TGTGCCAGCAGTGAAGCTCGGGGACTGTCCTTCGAG. The J gene is TRBJ2-7, the V gene TRBV2; the D gene is possibly TRBD2 (6 bases). Read sequence stops 3 residues before the CDR3 end, and the germline J gene provides the missing end. Germline CDR1 SNHLY, CDR2 FYNNEI. CDR3 length equals 15 residues.

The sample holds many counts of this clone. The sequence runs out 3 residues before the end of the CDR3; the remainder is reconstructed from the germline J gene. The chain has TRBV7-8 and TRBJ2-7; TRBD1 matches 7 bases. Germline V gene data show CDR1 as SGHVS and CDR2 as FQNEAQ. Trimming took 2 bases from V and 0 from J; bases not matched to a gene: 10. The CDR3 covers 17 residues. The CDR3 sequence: CASSLNSGQASSYEQYF. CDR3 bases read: TGTGCCAGCAGCTTAAACAGTGGACAGGCAAGCTCCTACGAG.

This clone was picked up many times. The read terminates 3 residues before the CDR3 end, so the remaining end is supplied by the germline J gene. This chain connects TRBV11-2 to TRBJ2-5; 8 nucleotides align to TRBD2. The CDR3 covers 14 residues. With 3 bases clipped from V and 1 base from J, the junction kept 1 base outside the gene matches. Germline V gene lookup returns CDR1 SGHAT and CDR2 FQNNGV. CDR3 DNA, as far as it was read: TGTGCCAGCAGCTTTGGACTAGCCCAAGAGACC. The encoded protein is CASSFGLAQET. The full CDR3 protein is CASSFGLAQETQYF.

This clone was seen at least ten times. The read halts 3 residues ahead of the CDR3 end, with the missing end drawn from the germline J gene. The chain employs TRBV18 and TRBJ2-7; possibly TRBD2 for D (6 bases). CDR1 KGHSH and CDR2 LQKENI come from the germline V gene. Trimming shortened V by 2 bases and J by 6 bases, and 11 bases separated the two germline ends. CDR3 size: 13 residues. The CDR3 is CASSPKKEGEQYF. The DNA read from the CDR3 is TGTGCCAGCTCACCAAAGAAGGAGGGCGAG. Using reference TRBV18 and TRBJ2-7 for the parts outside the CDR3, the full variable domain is NAGVMQNPRHLVRRRGQEARLRCSPMKGHSHVYWYRQLPEEGLKFMVYLQKENIIDESGMPKERFSAEFPKEGPSILRIQQVVRGDSAAYFCASSPKKEGEQYFGPGTRLTVT.

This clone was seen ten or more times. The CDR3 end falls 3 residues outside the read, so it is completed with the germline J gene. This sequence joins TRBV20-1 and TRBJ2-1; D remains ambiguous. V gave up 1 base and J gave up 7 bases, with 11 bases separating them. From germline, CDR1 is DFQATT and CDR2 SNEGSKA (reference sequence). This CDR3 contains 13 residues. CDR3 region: CSARAVPMNEQFF. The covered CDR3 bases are TGCAGTGCTAGAGCAGTTCCCATGAATGAG.

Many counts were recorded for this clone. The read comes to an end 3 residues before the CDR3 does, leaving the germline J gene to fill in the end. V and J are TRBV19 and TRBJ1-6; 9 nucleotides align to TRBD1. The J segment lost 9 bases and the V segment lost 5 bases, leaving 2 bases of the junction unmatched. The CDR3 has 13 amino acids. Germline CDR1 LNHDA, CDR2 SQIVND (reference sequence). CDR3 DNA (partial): TGTGCCAGTAGTCGGACAGGGGTTTCACCC. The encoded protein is CASSRTGVSP. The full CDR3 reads CASSRTGVSPLHF. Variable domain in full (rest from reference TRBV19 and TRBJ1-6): DGGITQSPKYLFRKEGQNVTLSCEQNLNHDAMYWYRQDPGQGLRLIYYSQIVNDFQKGDIAEGYSVSREKKESFPLTVTSAQKNPTAFYLCASSRTGVSPLHFGNGTRLTVT.

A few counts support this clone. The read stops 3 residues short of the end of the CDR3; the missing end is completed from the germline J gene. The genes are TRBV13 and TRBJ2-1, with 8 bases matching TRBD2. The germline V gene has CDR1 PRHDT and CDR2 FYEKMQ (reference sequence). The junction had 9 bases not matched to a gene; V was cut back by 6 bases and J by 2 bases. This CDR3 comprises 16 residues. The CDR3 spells CASRALGGGTYNEQFF. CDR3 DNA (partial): TGTGCCAGCAGGGCCTTAGGCGGGGGGACCTACAATGAG.

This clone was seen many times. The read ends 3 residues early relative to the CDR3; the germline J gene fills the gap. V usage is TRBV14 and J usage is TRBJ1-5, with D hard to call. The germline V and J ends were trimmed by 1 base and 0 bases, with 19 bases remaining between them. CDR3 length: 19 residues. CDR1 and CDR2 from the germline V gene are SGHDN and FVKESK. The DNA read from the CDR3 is TGTGCCAGCAGCCAAGGGTTGCGCCAGCTTACTACTAGCAATCAGCCC. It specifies CASSQGLRQLTTSNQP. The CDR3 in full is CASSQGLRQLTTSNQPQHF.

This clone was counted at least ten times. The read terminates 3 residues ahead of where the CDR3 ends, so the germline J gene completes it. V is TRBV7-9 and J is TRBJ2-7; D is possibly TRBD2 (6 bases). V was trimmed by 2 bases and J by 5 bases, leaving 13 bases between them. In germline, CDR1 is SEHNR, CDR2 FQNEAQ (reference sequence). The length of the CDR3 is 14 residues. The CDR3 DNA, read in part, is TGTGCCAGCAGCTTATTCGACCTAGCGAACGAG. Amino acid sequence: CASSLFDLANE. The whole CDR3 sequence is CASSLFDLANEQYF.

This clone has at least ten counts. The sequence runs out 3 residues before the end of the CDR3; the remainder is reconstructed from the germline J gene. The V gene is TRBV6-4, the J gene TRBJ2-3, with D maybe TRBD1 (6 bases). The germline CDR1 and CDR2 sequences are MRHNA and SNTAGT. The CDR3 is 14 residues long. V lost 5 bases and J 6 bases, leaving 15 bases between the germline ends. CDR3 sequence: CASSPRGGEDTQYF. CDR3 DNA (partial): TGTGCCAGCAGTCCCCGAGGGGGAGAGGATACG.

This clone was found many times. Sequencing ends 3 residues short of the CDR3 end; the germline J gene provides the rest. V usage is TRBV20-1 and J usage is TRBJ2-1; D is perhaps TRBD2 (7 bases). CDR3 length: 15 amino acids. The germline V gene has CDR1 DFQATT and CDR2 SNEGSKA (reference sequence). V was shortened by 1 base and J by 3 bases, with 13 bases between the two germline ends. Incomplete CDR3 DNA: TGCAGTGCTAGAGTCGGGGGGCTTCTCTACAATGAG. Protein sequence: CSARVGGLLYNE. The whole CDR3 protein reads CSARVGGLLYNEQFF.

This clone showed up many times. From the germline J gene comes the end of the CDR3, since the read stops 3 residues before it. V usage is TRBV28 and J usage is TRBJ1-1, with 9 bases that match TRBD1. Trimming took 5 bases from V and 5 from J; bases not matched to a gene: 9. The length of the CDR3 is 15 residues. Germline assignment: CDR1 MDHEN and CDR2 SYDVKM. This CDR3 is CASSADRGVGTEAFF. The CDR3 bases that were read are TGTGCCAGCAGTGCGGACAGGGGTGTGGGTACTGAA.

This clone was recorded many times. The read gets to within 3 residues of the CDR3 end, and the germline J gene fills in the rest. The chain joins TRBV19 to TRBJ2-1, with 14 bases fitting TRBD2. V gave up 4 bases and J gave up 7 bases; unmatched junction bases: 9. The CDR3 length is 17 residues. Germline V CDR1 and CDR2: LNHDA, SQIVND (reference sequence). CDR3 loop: CASSTYLTSGRGNEQFF. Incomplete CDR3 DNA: TGTGCCAGTAGTACCTACCTGACTAGCGGGAGGGGAAATGAG.

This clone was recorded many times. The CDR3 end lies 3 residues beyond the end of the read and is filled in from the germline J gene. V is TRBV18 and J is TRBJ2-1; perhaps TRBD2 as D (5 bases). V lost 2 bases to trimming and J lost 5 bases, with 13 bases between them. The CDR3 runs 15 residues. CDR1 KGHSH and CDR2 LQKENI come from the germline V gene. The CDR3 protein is CASSPILTTDNEQFF. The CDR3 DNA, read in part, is TGTGCCAGCTCACCAATACTGACTACTGACAATGAG.

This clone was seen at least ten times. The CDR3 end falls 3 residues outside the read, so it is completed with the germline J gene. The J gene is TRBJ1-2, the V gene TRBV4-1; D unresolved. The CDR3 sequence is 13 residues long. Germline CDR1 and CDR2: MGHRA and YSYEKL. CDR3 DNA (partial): TGCGCCAGCAGCCAAGACAGGTCATGGGGC. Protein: CASSQDRSWG. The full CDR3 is CASSQDRSWGYTF.

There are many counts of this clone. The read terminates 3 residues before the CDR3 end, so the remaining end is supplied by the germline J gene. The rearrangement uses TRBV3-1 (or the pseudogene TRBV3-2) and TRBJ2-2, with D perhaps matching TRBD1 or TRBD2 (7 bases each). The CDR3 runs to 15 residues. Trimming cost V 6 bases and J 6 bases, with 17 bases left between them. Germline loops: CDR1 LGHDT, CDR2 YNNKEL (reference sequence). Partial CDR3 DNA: TGTGCCAGCAGAGCGGGACAGTACGTTTCCGGGGAG. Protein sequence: CASRAGQYVSGE. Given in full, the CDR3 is CASRAGQYVSGELFF.